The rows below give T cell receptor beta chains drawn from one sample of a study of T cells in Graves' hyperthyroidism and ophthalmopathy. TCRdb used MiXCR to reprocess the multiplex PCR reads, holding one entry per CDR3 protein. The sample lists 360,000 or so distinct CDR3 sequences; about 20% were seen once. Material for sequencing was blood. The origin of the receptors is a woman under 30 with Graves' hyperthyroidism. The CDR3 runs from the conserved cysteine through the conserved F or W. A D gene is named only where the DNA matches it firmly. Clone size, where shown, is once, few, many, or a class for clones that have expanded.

CASSGLVAGDQETQYF	TGTGCCAGCAGTGGGTTGGTAGCGGGTGACCAAGAGACCCAGTACTTC	TRBV6-1	TRBJ2-5	-	TRBD2
CSARVSAVQETQYF	TGCAGTGCTAGAGTCTCCGCGGTACAAGAGACCCAGTACTTC	TRBV20-1	TRBJ2-5	many	-
CSAMDVRSYEQYF	TGCAGCGCGATGGACGTACGCTCCTACGAGCAGTACTTC	TRBV29-1	TRBJ2-7	many	-
CSARDGTTRGKNIQYF	TGCAGTGCTAGAGATGGCACGACCCGTGGCAAAAACATTCAGTACTTC	TRBV20-1	TRBJ2-4	few	-
CASSPYKGTEAFF	TGTGCCAGCAGCCCGTACAAGGGGACTGAAGCTTTCTTT	TRBV7-2	TRBJ1-1	many	-
CASSTIGTPYEQYF	TGTGCCAGCAGCACCATCGGGACCCCCTACGAGCAGTACTTC	TRBV5-4	TRBJ2-7	many	-
CASSVRTAGGGRAFF	TGTGCCAGCAGCGTACGGACGGCCGGGGGTGGTAGAGCTTTCTTT	TRBV11-2	TRBJ1-1	many	-
CATGQGVSYEQYF	TGTGCCACGGGACAGGGGGTCTCCTACGAGCAGTACTTC	TRBV7-9	TRBJ2-7	many	TRBD1
CASGLKPGGYGNTIYF	TGTGCTAGTGGTTTGAAACCAGGGGGGTATGGAAACACCATATATTTT	TRBV12-5	TRBJ1-3	-	TRBD1
CASSHRGGKNIQYF	TGTGCCAGCAGCCACCGGGGTGGCAAAAACATTCAGTACTTC	TRBV12-3/TRBV12-4	TRBJ2-4	many	-
CASSTRAPGKAFF	TGTGCCAGCAGTACTAGGGCCCCGGGCAAAGCTTTCTTT	TRBV6-5	TRBJ1-1	-	-
CASSLGSGDEQYF	TGTGCCAGCAGCTTAGGGTCGGGGGACGAGCAGTACTTC	TRBV7-3	TRBJ2-7	many	-
CASSNDRGEAFF	TGTGCCAGCAGTAACGACAGGGGTGAAGCTTTCTTT	TRBV6-5	TRBJ1-1	many	TRBD1
CASSLVPGEIKTQYF	TGCGCCAGCAGCTTGGTCCCAGGGGAAATAAAGACCCAGTACTTC	TRBV5-1	TRBJ2-5	-	-
CASSEAGLTVTWGEQYF	TGTGCCAGCAGTGAAGCGGGACTGACTGTCACCTGGGGCGAGCAGTACTTC	TRBV6-1	TRBJ2-7	many	-
CSAEAGATYEQYF	TGCAGTGCCGAAGCGGGGGCCACCTACGAGCAGTACTTC	TRBV20-1	TRBJ2-7	many	TRBD2
CASSQAGLGYEQYF	TGTGCCAGCAGCCAAGCGGGGCTGGGGTACGAGCAGTACTTC	TRBV11-1	TRBJ2-7	many	TRBD2
CASSPQGEQPQHF	TGTGCCAGCAGCCCCCAGGGCGAACAGCCCCAGCATTTT	TRBV7-3	TRBJ1-5	many	-
CASSEFSRSHEQYF	TGTGCCAGCAGTGAATTTTCACGTAGCCACGAGCAGTACTTC	TRBV25-1	TRBJ2-7	-	-
CASRKARINYGYTF	TGTGCCAGCAGGAAAGCTCGGATTAACTATGGCTACACCTTC	TRBV6-1	TRBJ1-2	many	-
CASSQGPSGGYEQYF	TGTGCCAGCAGCCAAGGTCCTAGCGGGGGCTACGAGCAGTACTTC	TRBV3-1	TRBJ2-7	few	TRBD2
CASSEAGGQPQHF	TGTGCCAGCAGTGAAGCGGGTGGCCAGCCCCAGCATTTT	TRBV6-1	TRBJ1-5	many	-
CSAYHSHTTQYF	TGCAGTGCGTACCACAGCCACACGACCCAGTACTTC	TRBV20-1	TRBJ2-5	many	-
CASSQLGAKSGNTIYF	TGTGCCAGCAGCCAACTGGGGGCGAAGTCTGGAAACACCATATATTTT	TRBV3-1	TRBJ1-3	-	-
CASSGRESKETQYF	TGTGCCAGCAGCGGACGGGAGTCCAAAGAGACCCAGTACTTC	TRBV9	TRBJ2-5	many	-
CAIMSGQGNYGYTF	TGTGCCATCATGAGCGGACAGGGAAACTATGGCTACACCTTC	TRBV10-3	TRBJ1-2	few	TRBD1
CASSLVGQEGETQYF	TGTGCCAGCAGTTTAGTAGGACAGGAAGGAGAGACCCAGTACTTC	TRBV28	TRBJ2-5	-	TRBD1
CASSLASGLTGELFF	TGCGCCAGCAGCTTGGCCAGCGGGCTCACCGGGGAGCTGTTTTTT	TRBV5-1	TRBJ2-2	-	-
CSVEGTVGYTF	TGCAGCGTTGAGGGGACTGTTGGCTACACCTTC	TRBV29-1	TRBJ1-2	many	-
CASSVFVGNRELFF	TGTGCCAGCAGCGTATTTGTTGGGAACCGGGAGCTGTTTTTT	TRBV9	TRBJ2-2	few	-
CASSLTGGVFDFEGGYTF	TGTGCCAGCAGCCTGACAGGGGGCGTTTTCGATTTTGAGGGGGGCTACACCTTC	TRBV28	TRBJ1-2	many	TRBD1
CANRPGGVGYTF	TGTGCCAACCGCCCGGGTGGGGTTGGCTACACCTTC	TRBV6-1	TRBJ1-2	many	-
CASSPGTAGGYTF	TGTGCCAGCAGCCCCGGGACAGCAGGTGGCTACACCTTC	TRBV12-3/TRBV12-4	TRBJ1-2	many	TRBD1
CASSRSNQPQHF	TGTGCCAGCAGTCGAAGCAATCAGCCCCAGCATTTT	TRBV27	TRBJ1-5	many	-
CASSYSRGPKATYEQYF	TGTGCCAGCAGTTACTCGAGGGGACCTAAGGCTACTTACGAGCAGTACTTC	TRBV6-2/TRBV6-3	TRBJ2-7	many	-
CSALRSGKSGYTF	TGCAGTGCCCTACGTTCAGGGAAGAGTGGCTACACCTTC	TRBV20-1	TRBJ1-2	many	-
CASSYSLTGGKHF	TGTGCCAGCAGTTACTCGCTGACAGGGGGAAAGCATTTT	TRBV6-5	TRBJ1-5	-	TRBD1
CASSTTGTALNTGELFF	TGCGCCAGCAGCACAACCGGGACAGCCCTAAACACCGGGGAGCTGTTTTTT	TRBV5-1	TRBJ2-2	many	TRBD1
CASGGDSNQPQHF	TGTGCCAGCGGAGGTGATAGCAATCAGCCCCAGCATTTT	TRBV2	TRBJ1-5	many	-
CASSASGTGYPNTGELFF	TGCGCCAGCAGCGCATCCGGGACAGGTTACCCGAACACCGGGGAGCTGTTTTTT	TRBV5-1	TRBJ2-2	-	TRBD1
CASGEVWGGDKEQYF	TGTGCCAGCGGCGAAGTGTGGGGGGGAGATAAGGAGCAGTACTTC	TRBV5-5	TRBJ2-7	-	TRBD2
CASSLVGGIYGYTF	TGCGCCAGCAGCTTGGTTGGGGGTATCTATGGCTACACCTTC	TRBV5-1	TRBJ1-2	many	-
CSARDPRGYYGYTF	TGCAGTGCTAGAGATCCGAGGGGATACTATGGCTACACCTTC	TRBV20-1	TRBJ1-2	-	-
CAISEASGNTGELFF	TGTGCCATCAGTGAGGCCTCTGGGAACACCGGGGAGCTGTTTTTT	TRBV10-3	TRBJ2-2	many	-
CASSLYRTGGEQYF	TGTGCCAGCAGCTTGTACAGGACCGGTGGTGAGCAGTACTTC	TRBV7-2	TRBJ2-7	-	-
CSAWDGYFYEQYF	TGCAGTGCGTGGGACGGCTACTTCTACGAGCAGTACTTC	TRBV20-1	TRBJ2-7	many	-
CASSIKQTMNTEAFF	TGTGCCAGTAGTATTAAACAGACGATGAACACTGAAGCTTTCTTT	TRBV19	TRBJ1-1	-	-
CASSHRDREGEQYF	TGTGCCAGCAGCCACCGGGACAGGGAGGGCGAGCAGTACTTC	TRBV7-3	TRBJ2-7	many	TRBD1
CASKGPVGNTIYF	TGTGCCAGCAAAGGTCCAGTTGGAAACACCATATATTTT	TRBV12-3/TRBV12-4	TRBJ1-3	many	-
CASTYPGYGYTF	TGTGCCAGCACTTATCCCGGGTATGGCTACACCTTC	TRBV28	TRBJ1-2	-	-
CAIGRRDIQYF	TGTGCCATCGGAAGGAGGGATATTCAGTACTTC	TRBV6-2/TRBV6-3	TRBJ2-4	many	-
CASSLAGGYNQPQHF	TGTGCCAGCAGTTTAGCAGGGGGATACAATCAGCCCCAGCATTTT	TRBV28	TRBJ1-5	many	TRBD1
CASTQTALNYGYTF	TGTGCCAGTACCCAGACAGCACTGAACTATGGCTACACCTTC	TRBV19	TRBJ1-2	many	-